The 2 T cell receptor beta chains below come from one sample, sequenced in a study of molecular identifiers for immune sequencing clone quantification. In TCRdb, the PCR reads were re-called with MiXCR into one record per CDR3 protein. The data contain 400,000 to 600,000 distinct CDR3 sequences, about a quarter of them singletons. Sequenced: naive CD8+ T cells from blood, with Jurkat cell RNA spiked in. As for subset: FACS-sorted CD8+CD4-CCR7+CD45RA+ naive T cells. The receptors originated from a human donor in good health. Some libraries in this study had Jurkat cell RNA spiked in.

This clonotype came up many times. V usage is TRBV4-3 and J usage is TRBJ2-7; D possibly uses TRBD1 or TRBD2 (5 bases each). V was cut by 0 bases and J by 7 bases, with 16 bases left in between. This CDR3 is 15 amino acids long. Per germline, CDR1 LGHNA and CDR2 YSLEER. In nucleotides, the CDR3 is TGCGCCAGCAGCCAAGAAGGGGACCGAAACCGGGAGCAGTACTTC. Residues: CASSQEGDRNREQYF.

This clonotype was counted many times. The rearrangement uses TRBV28 and TRBJ1-2; D remains unclear. This CDR3 region has 19 residues. The germline V and J ends were trimmed by 2 bases and 4 bases, with 26 bases remaining between them. In germline, CDR1 is MDHEN, CDR2 SYDVKM. CDR3 DNA: TGTGCCAGCAGTTTAGGTTTAGGAACCGGACCCCCCGGCGCCTATGGCTACACCTTC. As protein: CASSLGLGTGPPGAYGYTF.